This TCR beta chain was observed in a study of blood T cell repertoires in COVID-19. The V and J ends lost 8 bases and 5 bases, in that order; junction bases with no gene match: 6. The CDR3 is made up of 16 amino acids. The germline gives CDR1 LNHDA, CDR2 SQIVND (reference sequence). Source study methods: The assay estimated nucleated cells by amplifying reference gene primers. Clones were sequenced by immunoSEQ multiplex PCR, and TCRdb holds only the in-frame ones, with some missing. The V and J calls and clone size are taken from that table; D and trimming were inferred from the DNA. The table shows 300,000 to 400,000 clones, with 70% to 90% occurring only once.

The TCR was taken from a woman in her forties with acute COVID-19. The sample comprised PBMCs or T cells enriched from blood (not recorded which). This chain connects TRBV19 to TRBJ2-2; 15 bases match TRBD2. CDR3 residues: CASGTSGRLSTGELFF. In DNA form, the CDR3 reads TGTGCCAGTGGGACTAGCGGGAGGTTGTCTACCGGGGAGCTGTTTTTT.